The source of this TCR beta chain is a study of CD8+CD57+ T cells in acquired aplastic anemia. Overall study: 3 to 4 ug was the average amount of DNA from sorted CD4+ and CD8+ cells.

Notes on this clonotype: The antigen is unknown. A much more abundant neighbour one base away suggests this may be a read error. No conserved phenylalanine or tryptophan is present at the end of the CDR3, so a read error is the likely explanation.

TCR beta VDJ combinations and CDR3 sequences were profiled from genomic DNA. TCRdb reprocessed the reads with MiXCR, giving one entry per CDR3 protein. The data contain about 160,000 distinct CDR3 sequences, 40% to 60% of them singletons. Patients chosen for sequencing had shown CD8+CD57+ cell expansion by flow cytometry. Each patient carried a diagnosis of severe acquired aplastic anemia. All patients were therapy-naive when blood was sampled. The study, taken as a whole, reports: The same twenty-nine CD8+ CDR3 sequences occurred in patients and in controls.

V was trimmed by 6 bases and J by 2 bases, leaving 3 bases between them. Germline V gene data show CDR1 as MNHNS and CDR2 as SASEGT. CDR3 length equals 11 residues. This TCR was recovered from a human donor with aplastic anemia. This sequence joins TRBV6-1 and TRBJ2-3; the D is unclear. Sequencing input: sorted CD4+, CD8+, or CD8+CD57+ T cells (not recorded which) from PBMCs. The CDR3 region is CASRDTDTQYY. For the CDR3, the DNA is TGTGCCAGCAGGGACACAGATACGCAGTATTAT.